One and the same sample provided the 20 T cell receptor beta chains below, sequenced in a study of T cell repertoires in cytomegalovirus infection. TCRdb re-called the reads with MiXCR, one entry per CDR3 protein. The top ten hold 15% to 20% of the sample, which has roughly 730,000 distinct CDR3 sequences, roughly 30% seen once. These receptors lack a known antigen. Material: cultured PBMCs, obtained from culture after CMV antigen stimulation. Source of these receptors: a human donor in good health (CMV status not recorded). Some clones in this sample may be carry-over from other donors' samples.

This clonotype was counted only a few times. J is TRBJ2-1 and V is TRBV7-2; 8 bases fit TRBD1. The CDR3 loop spans 14 amino acids. Trimming removed 2 bases from V and 5 bases from J; junction bases left unmatched: 2. Germline CDR1 SGHTA, CDR2 FQGNSA. CDR3 bases: TGTGCCAGCAGCTTACAGGGGGCCCACAATGAGCAGTTCTTC. This sequence encodes CASSLQGAHNEQFF.

This clonotype was detected only a few times. The chain has TRBV19 and TRBJ1-2, with TRBD1 identical over 7 bases. The CDR3 extends over 14 amino acids. From germline, CDR1 is LNHDA and CDR2 SQIVND (reference sequence). J was trimmed by 6 bases and V by 6 bases; bases with no gene match: 10. Here the CDR3 reads CASRKPGTVHGYTF. The CDR3 DNA reads as TGTGCCAGTAGAAAACCCGGGACAGTGCATGGCTACACCTTC. Full variable domain (remainder filled in from reference TRBV19 and TRBJ1-2): DGGITQSPKYLFRKEGQNVTLSCEQNLNHDAMYWYRQDPGQGLRLIYYSQIVNDFQKGDIAEGYSVSREKKESFPLTVTSAQKNPTAFYLCASRKPGTVHGYTFGSGTRLTVV.

The chain is built from TRBV4-1 and TRBJ2-3; no clear D gene. CDR1 is MGHRA and CDR2 is YSYEKL in the germline V gene. The V gene lost 4 bases and the J gene lost 5 bases, with 7 bases spanning the gap. There are 12 residues in the CDR3. CDR3 amino acids: CASSPALDTQYF. The CDR3 nucleotides read TGCGCCAGCAGCCCAGCTTTAGATACGCAGTATTTT.

The chain links TRBV27 to TRBJ2-7; D assignment may be TRBD1 or TRBD2 (5 bases each). Looked up from germline, CDR1 is MNHEY and CDR2 is SMNVEV (reference sequence). V was cut by 8 bases and J by 7 bases, with 18 bases left in between. The CDR3 spans 13 residues. The DNA of the CDR3 is TGTGCCAGCTCCGGGACCGCCGTAATGGAGCAGTACTTC. Its protein is CASSGTAVMEQYF.

V usage is TRBV5-4 and J usage is TRBJ1-1, with 7 bases identical to TRBD1. The germline V gene has CDR1 SGHNT and CDR2 YYREEE (reference sequence). CDR3 length: 15 residues. Trimming at V came to 4 bases and at J to 1 base, leaving 7 bases not matched to a gene. CDR3 DNA sequence: TGTGCCAGCAGCAAGACAGGGTCCTCGAACACTGAAGCTTTCTTT. Residues: CASSKTGSSNTEAFF.

This clonotype was counted at least ten times. The chain has TRBV7-2 and TRBJ2-1; TRBD2 agrees at 8 bases. The ends lost 5 bases at V and 5 bases at J; junction bases unmatched: 8. The CDR3 is made up of 15 amino acids. Germline loops: CDR1 SGHTA, CDR2 FQGNSA. CDR3 loop: CASSPSGSLHNEQFF. CDR3 nucleotides: TGTGCCAGCAGCCCCAGCGGGAGTTTACACAATGAGCAGTTCTTC.

The rearrangement uses TRBV20-1 and TRBJ1-2, with D possibly TRBD1 on 5 matching bases. This CDR3 comprises 15 residues. V dropped 1 base and J dropped 0 bases, with 12 bases sitting between them. Germline assignment: CDR1 DFQATT and CDR2 SNEGSKA (reference sequence). In DNA form, the CDR3 reads TGCAGTGCTAGAGCTACAGGCGTCGCTAACTATGGCTACACCTTC. Translation: CSARATGVANYGYTF.

The sample holds a few counts of this clonotype. A much larger clone differs from this one at a single base, so this may be a read error. The rearrangement uses TRBV28 and TRBJ2-3; the match to TRBD2 covers 7 bases. Germline V lookup: CDR1 MDHEN, CDR2 SYDVKM. The trim removed 6 bases at V and 0 bases at J, leaving 6 bases unmatched. The CDR3 spans 15 residues. This CDR3 reads CASSQLADSTDTQYF. The DNA of the CDR3 is TGTGCCAGCAGCCAGCTAGCGGATAGCACAGATACGCAGTATTTT. Complete variable domain (other parts from reference TRBV28 and TRBJ2-3): DVKVTQSSRYLVKRTGEKVFLECVQDMDHENMFWYRQDPGLGLRLIYFSYDVKMKEKGDIPEGYSVSREKKERFSLILESASTNQTSMYLCASSQLADSTDTQYFGPGTRLTVL.

This chain connects TRBV10-3 to TRBJ2-1; D is perhaps TRBD2 (6 bases). The length of the CDR3 is 14 residues. Trimming took 1 base from V and 5 from J, leaving 9 bases between them. Germline loops: CDR1 ENHRY, CDR2 SYGVKD. The CDR3 spells CAISEWGGNNEQFF. The CDR3 coding sequence is TGTGCCATCAGTGAGTGGGGCGGGAACAATGAGCAGTTCTTC.

This clonotype was counted at least ten times. The chain is built from TRBV7-8 and TRBJ2-1; 11 bases are shared with TRBD2. Trimming removed 4 bases from V and 5 bases from J; junction bases left unmatched: 4. Germline CDR1 reads SGHVS; CDR2 reads FQNEAQ. This CDR3 comprises 15 residues. Written as DNA, the CDR3 is TGTGCCAGCAGCTCCCTAGCGGGAGGAGACAATGAGCAGTTCTTC. Residues: CASSSLAGGDNEQFF.

The rearrangement uses TRBV18 and TRBJ2-6; D remains unclear. Trimming removed 2 bases at V and 0 bases at J, with 8 bases between. The germline V gene encodes CDR1 KGHSH and CDR2 LQKENI. The CDR3 covers 16 residues. The CDR3 sequence: CASSPGVISGANVLTF. As DNA, the CDR3 is TGTGCCAGCTCACCAGGGGTTATCTCTGGGGCCAACGTCCTGACTTTC.

This chain joins TRBV30 and TRBJ1-3; D not resolved. Germline values: CDR1 GTSNPN, CDR2 SVGIG (reference sequence). V was trimmed by 0 bases and J by 0 bases, leaving 9 bases between them. The CDR3 runs to 15 residues. CDR3 DNA sequence: TGTGCCTGGAGTGTAGGCTCCAGCTCTGGAAACACCATATATTTT. As protein: CAWSVGSSSGNTIYF.

This clonotype was observed a handful of times. The V call is TRBV7-6, the J call TRBJ1-1; D gene ambiguous. V was shortened by 4 bases and J by 5 bases, with 14 bases between the two germline ends. The CDR3 totals 14 residues. CDR1 and CDR2 (germline): SGHVS, FNYEAQ. In nucleotides, the CDR3 is TGTGCCAGCAGCTCCGGGGTGGGTGTAACTGAAGCTTTCTTT. Translated: CASSSGVGVTEAFF.

In its sample, this clonotype was seen a few times. The chain employs TRBV14 and TRBJ1-4; maybe TRBD1 (6 bases). Germline CDR1 SGHDN, CDR2 FVKESK. The length of the CDR3 is 13 residues. V lost 4 bases and J lost 4, with 7 bases in between. The CDR3 DNA sequence: TGTGCCAGCAGCCGACAGGTTAATGAAAAACTGTTTTTT. It encodes CASSRQVNEKLFF.

This clonotype has only a few counts. The chain links TRBV9 to TRBJ1-1; 8 bases agree with TRBD1. V dropped 9 bases and J dropped 4; count of bases not matched to a gene: 5. The CDR3 has 12 residues. The germline V gene encodes CDR1 SGDLS and CDR2 YYNGEE. CDR3 DNA: TGTGCCACCAGACAGGGGAGCACTGAAGCTTTCTTT. It encodes CATRQGSTEAFF.

This clonotype was seen ten or more times. The chain links TRBV7-2 to TRBJ2-5, with D perhaps matching TRBD2 (5 bases). CDR3 length equals 14 residues. V lost 4 bases to trimming and J lost 2 bases, with 11 bases between them. Germline V gene sequence: CDR1 SGHTA, CDR2 FQGNSA. The CDR3 reads CASSYASYQETQYF. Written as DNA, the CDR3 is TGTGCCAGCAGCTATGCTAGCTATCAAGAGACCCAGTACTTC.

V gene TRBV6-6 combines with J gene TRBJ1-5, with TRBD1 matching over 9 bases. Germline V gene lookup returns CDR1 MNHNY and CDR2 SVGAGI (reference sequence). Trimming cost V 8 bases and J 6 bases; bases outside gene matches: 5. The CDR3 loop spans 13 amino acids. CDR3 in amino acids: CASGTGGSQPQHF. The CDR3 DNA follows: TGTGCCAGCGGAACAGGGGGCAGTCAGCCCCAGCATTTT.

This clonotype has a count of ten or more. J is TRBJ2-3 and V is TRBV7-2, with a possible D match to TRBD2 (5 bases). Germline loops: CDR1 SGHTA, CDR2 FQGNSA. V was trimmed by 5 bases and J by 2 bases, leaving 23 bases between them. The CDR3 sequence is 18 residues long. This CDR3 is CASSLVGQDLPITDTQYF. CDR3 sequence (DNA): TGTGCCAGCAGCCTCGTAGGCCAGGACTTACCAATCACAGATACGCAGTATTTT. The full variable domain, in which reference TRBV7-2 and TRBJ2-3 provide the parts outside the CDR3, is GAGVSQSPSNKVTEKGKDVELRCDPISGHTALYWYRQSLGQGLEFLIYFQGNSAPDKSGLPSDRFSAERTGGSVSTLTIQRTQQEDSAVYLCASSLVGQDLPITDTQYFGPGTRLTVL.

This clonotype was seen repeatedly, ten times or more. The chain uses TRBV7-2 and TRBJ2-7, with 11 bases matching TRBD2. The V and J ends lost 1 base and 7 bases, in that order; junction bases with no gene match: 15. Germline CDR1 is SGHTA and CDR2 is FQGNSA. This CDR3 contains 18 residues. CDR3 region: CASSLGLTHGTSGPEQYF. The CDR3 nucleotides are TGTGCCAGCAGCTTAGGCCTAACCCACGGGACTAGCGGTCCTGAGCAGTACTTC.

The chain is built from TRBV4-3 and TRBJ1-2; 9 bases match TRBD1. The ends lost 4 bases at V and 7 bases at J; junction bases unmatched: 4. The CDR3 is 13 amino acids. Germline CDR1 is LGHNA and CDR2 is YSLEER. CDR3 amino acids: CASSPQGASGYTF. CDR3 coding DNA: TGCGCCAGCAGCCCACAGGGGGCGAGTGGCTACACCTTC.